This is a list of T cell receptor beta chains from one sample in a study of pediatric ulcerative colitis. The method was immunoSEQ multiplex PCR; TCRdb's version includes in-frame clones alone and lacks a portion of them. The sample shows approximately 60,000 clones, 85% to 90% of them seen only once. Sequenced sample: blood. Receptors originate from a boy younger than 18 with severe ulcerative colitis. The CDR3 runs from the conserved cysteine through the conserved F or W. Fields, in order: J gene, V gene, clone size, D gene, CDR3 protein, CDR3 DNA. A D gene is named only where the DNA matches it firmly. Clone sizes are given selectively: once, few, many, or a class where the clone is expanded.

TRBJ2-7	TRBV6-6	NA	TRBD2	CASSDGLAGGEQYF	TGTGCCAGCAGTGACGGACTAGCGGGAGGCGAGCAGTACTTC
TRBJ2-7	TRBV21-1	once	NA	CASSGRDDLVPEQYF	TGTGCCAGCAGCGGCCGAGACGATCTTGTCCCCGAGCAGTACTTC
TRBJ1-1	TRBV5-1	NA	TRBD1	CASSWRQGAEAFF	TGCGCCAGCAGCTGGAGACAGGGGGCTGAAGCTTTCTTT
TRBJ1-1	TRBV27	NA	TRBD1	CASSFGTGGTEAFF	TGTGCCAGCAGTTTCGGGACAGGGGGTACTGAAGCTTTCTTT
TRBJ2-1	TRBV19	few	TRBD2	CASSIDRTSPSSYNEQFF	TGTGCCAGTAGTATAGATCGGACTAGCCCTAGCTCCTACAATGAGCAGTTCTTC
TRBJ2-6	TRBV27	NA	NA	CASSWHSGANVLTF	TGTGCCAGCAGTTGGCATTCTGGGGCCAACGTCCTGACTTTC
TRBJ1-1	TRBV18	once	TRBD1	CASSPRTGRNTEAFF	TGTGCCAGCTCACCAAGGACAGGCCGGAACACTGAAGCTTTCTTT
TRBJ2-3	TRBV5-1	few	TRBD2	CASSPNFGTSGRGADTQYF	TGCGCCAGCAGCCCAAACTTTGGGACTAGCGGGAGAGGGGCAGATACGCAGTATTTT
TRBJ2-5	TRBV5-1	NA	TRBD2	CASRYGGSIETQYF	TGCGCCAGCAGGTACGGCGGGAGTATAGAGACCCAGTACTTC
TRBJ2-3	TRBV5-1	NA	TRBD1	CASTSRDRDTQYF	TGCGCCAGCACGAGTCGGGACAGAGATACGCAGTATTTT
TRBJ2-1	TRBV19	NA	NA	CAAKRGSGDNEQFF	TGTGCCGCCAAGAGGGGGAGTGGAGACAATGAGCAGTTCTTC
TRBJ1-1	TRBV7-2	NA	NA	CASSFTRAGKNTEAFF	TGTGCCAGCAGCTTCACCCGGGCCGGGAAGAACACTGAAGCTTTCTTT
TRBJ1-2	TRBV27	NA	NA	CASTLRDGYGYTF	TGTGCCAGCACTTTGAGAGATGGCTATGGCTACACCTTC
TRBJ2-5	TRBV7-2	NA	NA	CASSLGPGETQYF	TGTGCCAGCAGCTTAGGGCCCGGGGAGACCCAGTACTTC
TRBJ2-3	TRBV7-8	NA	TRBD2	CASSDGTSFADTQYF	TGTGCCAGCAGCGATGGGACTAGTTTCGCAGATACGCAGTATTTT
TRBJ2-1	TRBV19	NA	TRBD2	CASRTSGSLDEQFF	TGTGCCAGTAGGACTAGCGGGAGTCTAGATGAGCAGTTCTTC
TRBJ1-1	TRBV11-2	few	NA	CASSLDHSEAFF	TGTGCCAGCAGCTTAGATCATTCTGAAGCTTTCTTT
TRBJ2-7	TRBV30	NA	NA	CAWQSRLSYEQYF	TGTGCCTGGCAGAGTCGACTCTCCTACGAGCAGTACTTC
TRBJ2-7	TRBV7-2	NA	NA	CASSFVAGNYEQYF	TGTGCCAGCAGCTTCGTTGCTGGTAACTACGAGCAGTACTTC
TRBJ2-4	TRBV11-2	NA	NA	CASSLSTANIQYF	TGTGCCAGCAGCTTATCCACTGCCAACATTCAGTACTTC
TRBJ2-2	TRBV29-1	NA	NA	CSVGHSGELFF	TGCAGCGTCGGACACTCCGGGGAGCTGTTTTTT
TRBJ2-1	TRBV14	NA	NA	CASRPEASNEQFF	TGTGCCAGCAGACCCGAGGCAAGCAATGAGCAGTTCTTC
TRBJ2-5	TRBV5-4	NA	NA	CASSLAGNQETQYF	TGTGCCAGCAGCTTGGCAGGGAACCAAGAGACCCAGTACTTC
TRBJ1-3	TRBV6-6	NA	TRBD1	CASSYSPDREGNTIYF	TGTGCCAGCAGTTACTCGCCTGACAGGGAGGGAAACACCATATATTTT
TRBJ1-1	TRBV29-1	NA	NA	CSVDWNTEAFF	TGCAGCGTTGATTGGAACACTGAAGCTTTCTTT
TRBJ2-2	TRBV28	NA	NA	CASSRDINTGELFF	TGTGCCAGCAGTAGGGACATTAACACCGGGGAGCTGTTTTTT
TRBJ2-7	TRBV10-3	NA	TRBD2	CAISQLAANSYEQYF	TGTGCCATCAGCCAACTAGCGGCGAACTCCTACGAGCAGTACTTC
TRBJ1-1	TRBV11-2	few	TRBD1	CASSLTGNENTEAFF	TGTGCCAGCAGCTTGACAGGGAATGAAAACACTGAAGCTTTCTTT
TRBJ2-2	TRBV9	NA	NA	CASSVRGNTGELFF	TGTGCCAGCAGCGTTAGGGGGAACACCGGGGAGCTGTTTTTT
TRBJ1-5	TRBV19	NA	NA	CASSPGRRSNQPQHF	TGTGCCAGTTCCCCGGGACGCCGAAGCAATCAGCCCCAGCATTTT
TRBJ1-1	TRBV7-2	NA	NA	CASSLEGREVGIDTEAFF	TGTGCCAGCAGCTTAGAAGGCAGGGAGGTCGGTATTGACACTGAAGCTTTCTTT
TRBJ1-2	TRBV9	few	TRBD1	CASSVATGVGNYGYTF	TGTGCCAGCAGCGTAGCAACAGGGGTGGGTAACTATGGCTACACCTTC
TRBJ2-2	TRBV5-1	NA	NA	CASSFPNTGELFF	TGCGCCAGCAGCTTCCCAAACACCGGGGAGCTGTTTTTT
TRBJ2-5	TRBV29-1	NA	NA	CSGGDRLQETQYF	TGCAGCGGGGGGGACAGACTCCAAGAGACCCAGTACTTC
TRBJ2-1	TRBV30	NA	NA	CACRMNEQFF	TGTGCCTGTCGAATGAATGAGCAGTTCTTC
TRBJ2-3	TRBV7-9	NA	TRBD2	CASSFLAGGTDTQYF	TGTGCCAGCAGCTTCCTAGCGGGGGGCACAGATACGCAGTATTTT
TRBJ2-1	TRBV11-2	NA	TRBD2	CASSLAGGLSSYNEQFF	TGTGCCAGCAGCTTAGCGGGAGGGCTAAGCTCCTACAATGAGCAGTTCTTC
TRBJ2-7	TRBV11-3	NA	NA	CASSLESWEGAYEQYF	TGTGCCAGCAGCTTAGAGTCATGGGAAGGGGCCTACGAGCAGTACTTC
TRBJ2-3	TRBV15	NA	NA	CATSRGGSKTDTQYF	TGTGCCACCAGCAGAGGCGGCTCCAAAACAGATACGCAGTATTTT
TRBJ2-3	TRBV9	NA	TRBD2	CASSPRGVGSDTQYF	TGTGCCAGCAGCCCCCGGGGGGTCGGGTCAGATACGCAGTATTTT
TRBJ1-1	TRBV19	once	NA	CASSASLNTEAFF	TGTGCCAGTAGTGCATCTTTGAACACTGAAGCTTTCTTT
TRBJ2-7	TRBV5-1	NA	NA	CASSEGFSYEQYF	TGCGCCAGCAGCGAGGGGTTTTCCTACGAGCAGTACTTC
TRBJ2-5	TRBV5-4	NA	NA	CASSTGTGPGTQYF	TGTGCCAGCAGCACAGGGACCGGCCCCGGGACCCAGTACTTC
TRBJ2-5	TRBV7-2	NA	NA	CASSLIQETQYF	TGTGCCAGCAGCTTAATTCAGGAGACCCAGTACTTC
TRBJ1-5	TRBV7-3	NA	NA	CASSLTGEQPQHF	TGTGCCAGCAGCTTAACGGGGGAGCAGCCCCAGCATTTT
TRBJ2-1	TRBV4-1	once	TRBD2	CASSSYPGLADYNEQFF	TGCGCCAGCAGTTCCTATCCGGGACTAGCGGATTACAATGAGCAGTTCTTC
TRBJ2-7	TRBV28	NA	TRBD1	CASSSGQITYEQYF	TGTGCCAGCAGTTCGGGACAGATAACCTACGAGCAGTACTTC
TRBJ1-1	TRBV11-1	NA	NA	CASRQQGGGTEAFF	TGTGCCAGCAGGCAACAGGGAGGAGGCACTGAAGCTTTCTTT
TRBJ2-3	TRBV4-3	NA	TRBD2	CASSQDPIAGSTDTQYF	TGCGCCAGCAGCCAAGATCCGATAGCGGGAAGCACAGATACGCAGTATTTT
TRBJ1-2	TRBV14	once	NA	CASSQAKRYGYTF	TGTGCCAGCAGCCAAGCGAAGAGGTATGGCTACACCTTC
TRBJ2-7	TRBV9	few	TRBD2	CASSRSTSGSLPEQYF	TGTGCCAGCAGCCGCTCGACTAGCGGGAGTTTGCCCGAGCAGTACTTC
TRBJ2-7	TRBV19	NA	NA	CASSPAVRGYEQYF	TGTGCCAGTAGTCCCGCCGTCCGGGGATACGAGCAGTACTTC
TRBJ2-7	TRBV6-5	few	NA	CASSYGPPPYEQYF	TGTGCCAGCAGTTACGGACCCCCCCCCTACGAGCAGTACTTC
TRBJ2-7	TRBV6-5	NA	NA	CASSYAGVLGYEQYF	TGTGCCAGCAGTTACGCAGGGGTCCTAGGCTACGAGCAGTACTTC
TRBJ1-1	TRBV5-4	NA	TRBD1	CASTRGDRGLTEAFF	TGTGCCAGCACCCGCGGGGACAGGGGGCTTACTGAAGCTTTCTTT